Listed below are T cell receptor beta chains from one sample, sequenced in a study of T cells of healthy individuals. TCRdb re-analysed the 5' RACE reads in MiXCR, keeping a single row per CDR3 protein. The sample has roughly 87,000 distinct CDR3 sequences; roughly 15% are singletons. All receptors derive from a human donor in good health. Each CDR3 is given with its conserved first and last residue. A D gene is named only where the DNA matches it firmly. A clone size is listed for some rows: how often the clone was seen (once, few, many), or a class if it is expanded.

TRBJ1-5 NA TRBV18 NA TGTGCCAGCTCATTGGGACTGGCCAACGAGCCCCAGCATTTT CASSLGLANEPQHF
TRBJ2-7 few TRBV4-1 TRBD1 TGCGCCAGCAGCCAAACCCTACCTCGGACAGGGAACTACGAGCAGTACTTC CASSQTLPRTGNYEQYF
TRBJ2-7 few TRBV4-2 TRBD1 TGTGCCAGCAGCCAAGGTCTCCAGGGGGCCTACGAGCAGTACTTC CASSQGLQGAYEQYF
TRBJ2-7 few TRBV4-1 NA TGCGCCAGCAGCATCCCCGGGGGTAGGGCCTACGAGCAGTACTTC CASSIPGGRAYEQYF
TRBJ2-1 NA TRBV11-2 TRBD1 TGTGCCAGCAGCTTGACAGGGGGCCTGAACGAGCAGTTCTTC CASSLTGGLNEQFF
TRBJ2-6 many TRBV10-3 NA TGTGCCATCAAAAGGGGATCCGGGGCCAACGTCCTGACTTTC CAIKRGSGANVLTF
TRBJ2-1 once TRBV7-8 TRBD2 TGTGCCAGCAGCTTATTTGAAGGGAGGGTAGGAGAGCAGTTCTTC CASSLFEGRVGEQFF
TRBJ2-7 NA TRBV20-1 TRBD1 TGCAGTGCTAGAGATAGAGGACAGGGTCTCGACTACGAGCAGTACTTC CSARDRGQGLDYEQYF
TRBJ2-3 few TRBV20-1 NA TGCAGTGCCACTTATGGGGGGGGCCCTGGAGATACGCAGTATTTT CSATYGGGPGDTQYF
TRBJ1-1 few TRBV7-2 NA TGTGCCAGCAGCTTAGGTTCGGGGGTCACTGAAGCTTTCTTT CASSLGSGVTEAFF
TRBJ1-2 NA TRBV20-1 NA TGCAGTGCTGTACCAGGTCACGGCTACACCTTC CSAVPGHGYTF
TRBJ1-1 many TRBV28 NA TGTGCCAGCAGTTCGACACCGAACACTGAAGCTTTCTTT CASSSTPNTEAFF
TRBJ2-5 NA TRBV12-3/TRBV12-4 TRBD2 TGTGCCAGCAGTTCCGGGACTAGCGGAGTAGAGACCCAGTACTTC CASSSGTSGVETQYF
TRBJ1-3 NA TRBV7-2 NA TGTGCCAGCAGCTTATATGTCTCTGGAAACACCATATATTTT CASSLYVSGNTIYF
TRBJ2-5 NA TRBV4-1 NA TGCGCCAGCAGCACAAACCGGGGGAGAGCAGAAGACAGGGTTATGGAGACCCAGTACTTC CASSTNRGRAEDRVMETQYF
TRBJ2-5 NA TRBV28 TRBD2 TGTGCCAGCAGTTCCTCATACCTGGAACTAGCGGGGGGGCGTGTGGAGACCCAGTACTTC CASSSSYLELAGGRVETQYF
TRBJ2-7 many TRBV29-1 NA TGCAGCGTTGCAAGGGACGGGGTCGGCGAGCAGTACTTC CSVARDGVGEQYF
TRBJ2-3 NA TRBV4-1 TRBD2 TGCGCCAGCAGCCAAGAGCGGGGGTCTAGCACAGATACGCAGTATTTT CASSQERGSSTDTQYF
TRBJ2-5 few TRBV28 NA TGTGCCAGCAGTCCACGACACCCCGGGGAGACCCAGTACTTC CASSPRHPGETQYF
TRBJ1-5 many TRBV6-2/TRBV6-3 TRBD1 TGTGCCAGCACTATTACAGGGGGGCATCAGCCCCAGCATTTT CASTITGGHQPQHF
TRBJ1-5 NA TRBV20-1 NA TGCAGTGTTGGGAACGGGCCCCAGCATTTT CSVGNGPQHF
TRBJ2-5 few TRBV10-3 TRBD2 TGTGCCATCAGTGAGTCGAGCGGGGAAGAGACCCAGTACTTC CAISESSGEETQYF
TRBJ2-2 many TRBV2 NA TGTGCCAGCACCCAGGGGACAGGGGAGCTGTTTTTT CASTQGTGELFF
TRBJ1-3 many TRBV30 NA TGTGCCTGGAGTGCGGCAGGGATAGGAAGAAACACCATATATTTT CAWSAAGIGRNTIYF
TRBJ2-1 NA TRBV2 NA TGTGCCAGCAGTGAAGTGGCCAGTCTCAATGAGCAGTTCTTC CASSEVASLNEQFF
TRBJ1-1 NA TRBV19 NA TGTGCCAGTAGTATTGGTGTTTTCACTGAAGCTTTCTTT CASSIGVFTEAFF
TRBJ2-7 NA TRBV20-1 TRBD2 TGCAGTGCCCCCGGGACTAGCGGGACCTACTACGAGCAGTACTTC CSAPGTSGTYYEQYF
TRBJ2-5 NA TRBV20-1 NA TGCAGTGCACCGGACAGCCCCCAAGAGACCCAGTACTTC CSAPDSPQETQYF
TRBJ1-1 NA TRBV6-5 NA TGTGCCAGCAGTTACCGGACTGAAGCTTTCTTT CASSYRTEAFF
TRBJ2-1 many TRBV4-3 TRBD2 TGCGCCAGCAGCCAAGATCTTTGGGCTAGCGGGAGGGCCGGCTACAATGAGCAGTTCTTC CASSQDLWASGRAGYNEQFF
TRBJ2-7 NA TRBV12-3/TRBV12-4 NA TGTGCCAGCAGTCCAGAGGACGGGGCCCCGACCTACGAGCAGTACTTC CASSPEDGAPTYEQYF
TRBJ1-4 few TRBV28 NA TGTGCCAGCAGTTTATTGTATGCCAGGGTGGAAGAAAAACTGTTTTTT CASSLLYARVEEKLFF
TRBJ1-3 NA TRBV25-1 NA TGTGCCAGCAGTCCATCCCGTGCGGACCGCTCTGGAAACACCATATATTTT CASSPSRADRSGNTIYF
TRBJ1-2 NA TRBV20-1 NA TGCAGTGCTAGAGATCCGGCGGGGGTGGCAGGGGTATTGTATGGCTACACCTTC CSARDPAGVAGVLYGYTF
TRBJ2-1 NA TRBV20-1 TRBD2 TGCAGCCCTTGGGCTAGCGGGAGGGCCCTGGGCTATGAGCAGTTCTTC CSPWASGRALGYEQFF
TRBJ2-7 NA TRBV12-3/TRBV12-4 TRBD1 TGTGCCAGCAGGGCGACAGGGGGCCTCTACGAGCAGTACTTC CASRATGGLYEQYF
TRBJ2-3 NA TRBV29-1 NA TGCAGCGTGAGCGGATTGGGGGCAGATACGCAGTATTTT CSVSGLGADTQYF
TRBJ1-6 NA TRBV7-9 NA TGTGCCAGCAGCTTAGGCAGGGATTCCTATAATTCACCCCTCCACTTT CASSLGRDSYNSPLHF
TRBJ2-2 many TRBV5-4 NA TGTGCCAGCAGCTTGAGTGCCGGGGAGCTGTTTTTT CASSLSAGELFF
TRBJ1-2 few TRBV6-2/TRBV6-3 NA TGTGCCAGCAGTTACTCGCGAACTGCGGGGTCTTATGGCTACACCTTC CASSYSRTAGSYGYTF
TRBJ2-1 NA TRBV3-1 NA TGTGCCAGCAGCCAACATCGGACCTCAGATGAGCAGTTCTTC CASSQHRTSDEQFF
TRBJ1-2 few TRBV4-2 TRBD1 TGTGCCAGCAGCCAAACCGGGACAGACCTCTATGGCTACACCTTC CASSQTGTDLYGYTF
TRBJ2-1 NA TRBV20-1 NA TGCAGTGCTAGAGATTTTAGCAATGAGCAGTTCTTC CSARDFSNEQFF
TRBJ2-7 few TRBV6-2/TRBV6-3 TRBD2 TGTGCCAGCAGGGCTAGCGGGAGGGCCTTCTACGAGCAGTACTTC CASRASGRAFYEQYF
TRBJ2-5 few TRBV7-8 NA TGTGCCAGCAGCTCCTATCGGGAGTCGCGAGAGACCCAGTACTTC CASSSYRESRETQYF
TRBJ2-2 NA TRBV6-2/TRBV6-3 TRBD2 TGTGCCAGCTGCCCCGCACTAGCGAGCACCGGGGAGCTGTTTTTT CASCPALASTGELFF
TRBJ1-5 many TRBV20-1 NA TGCAGTGCTAGAGTACCCCGGGACACGACGCAGCCCCAGCATTTT CSARVPRDTTQPQHF
TRBJ1-1 many TRBV7-2 NA TGTGCCAGCAGCAACAGCCGGCACACTGAAGCTTTCTTT CASSNSRHTEAFF
TRBJ1-1 many TRBV20-1 TRBD1 TGCAGTGCTAGGACAGGGGAAACTGAAGCTTTCTTT CSARTGETEAFF
TRBJ2-7 NA TRBV6-6 TRBD2 TGTGCCAGCAGTTCAGGAGGACTAGCGGGAGGGCCTCGGACCTACGAGCAGTACTTC CASSSGGLAGGPRTYEQYF
TRBJ1-4 few TRBV28 NA TGTGCCAGCAGTTTAAGGAGGCGGGACCGCGAAAAACTGTTTTTT CASSLRRRDREKLFF
TRBJ1-4 NA TRBV6-6 NA TGTGCCAGCAGTTTAAACGCCCGGGACCAGTTTTTT CASSLNARDQFF
TRBJ2-5 many TRBV7-9 NA TGTGCCAGCAGCTTCGGTGAGACCCAGTACTTC CASSFGETQYF
TRBJ2-2 few TRBV10-3 NA TGTGCCATCAGTGGCTCCGACACCGGGGAGCTGTTTTTT CAISGSDTGELFF
TRBJ2-6 NA TRBV7-8 NA TGTGCCAGCAGCCCCCAAGCCCAGTCCTCTGGGGCCAACGTCCTGACTTTC CASSPQAQSSGANVLTF
TRBJ2-1 NA TRBV28 NA TGTGCCACCCAGGGACGCGGGTACAATGAGCAGTTCTTC CATQGRGYNEQFF
TRBJ2-3 medium-sized TRBV6-4 TRBD2 TGTGCCAGCAGTGAAGAGGCGGGAGGGCCGACAGATACGCAGTATTTT CASSEEAGGPTDTQYF
TRBJ1-6 NA TRBV2 NA TGTGCCAGCACGCCTTTGGGGGGACGGAATAATTCACCCCTCCACTTT CASTPLGGRNNSPLHF